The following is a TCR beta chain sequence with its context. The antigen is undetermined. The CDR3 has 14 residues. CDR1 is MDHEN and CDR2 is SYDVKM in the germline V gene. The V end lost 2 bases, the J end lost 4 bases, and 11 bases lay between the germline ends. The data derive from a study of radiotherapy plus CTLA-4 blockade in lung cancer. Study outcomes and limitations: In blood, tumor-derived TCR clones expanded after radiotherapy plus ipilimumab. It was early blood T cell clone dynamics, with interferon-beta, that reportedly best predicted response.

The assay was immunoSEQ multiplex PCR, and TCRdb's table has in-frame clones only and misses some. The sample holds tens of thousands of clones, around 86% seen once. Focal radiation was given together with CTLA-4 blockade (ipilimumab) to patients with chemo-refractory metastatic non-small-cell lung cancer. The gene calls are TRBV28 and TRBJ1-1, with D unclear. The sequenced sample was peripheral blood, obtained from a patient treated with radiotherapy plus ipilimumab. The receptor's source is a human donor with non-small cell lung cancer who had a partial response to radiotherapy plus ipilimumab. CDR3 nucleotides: TGTGCCAGCAGTTTACCGGGGTGGGTCACTGAAGCTTTCTTT. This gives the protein CASSLPGWVTEAFF.